A selection of T cell receptor beta chains follows, all from one sample in a study of shared clonotypes between healthy human individuals. Here immunoSEQ multiplex PCR was the method, and the copy in TCRdb shows in-frame clones only, minus some. The profile shows a few hundred thousand clones, approximately 65% of them singletons. Sequenced: memory CD4+ T cells sorted from blood. The receptors here all came from a young man in good health. Both conserved end residues are part of each CDR3. A D gene is named only where the DNA matches it firmly. Clone size is shown for a subset of rows, as once, few, many or a class of expanded clone.

d_gene: TRBD1; abundance: once; j_gene: TRBJ2-7; v_gene: TRBV10-2; CDR3nt: TGCGCCAGCTGGGACAGCTACGAGCAGTACTTC; CDR3aa: CASWDSYEQYF
d_gene: TRBD2; abundance: -; j_gene: TRBJ2-3; v_gene: TRBV9; CDR3nt: TGTGCCAGCAGCGAGAGAGTAGCGGGAGTAGGGACAGATACGCAGTATTTT; CDR3aa: CASSERVAGVGTDTQYF
d_gene: TRBD1; abundance: -; j_gene: TRBJ2-5; v_gene: TRBV6-5; CDR3nt: TGTGCCAGCAGTACCGGGACAGTTTTGGGGGAGACCCAGTACTTC; CDR3aa: CASSTGTVLGETQYF
d_gene: TRBD2; abundance: -; j_gene: TRBJ2-1; v_gene: TRBV10-3; CDR3nt: TGTGCCATCAGTGGGCCCGCATGGGCGGGAGAAGAGGATTACAATGAGCAGTTCTTC; CDR3aa: CAISGPAWAGEEDYNEQFF
d_gene: TRBD2; abundance: -; j_gene: TRBJ2-5; v_gene: TRBV5-1; CDR3nt: TGCGCCAGCAGCTTGGATATTAGCGGGAACGGGGAGACCCAGTACTTC; CDR3aa: CASSLDISGNGETQYF
d_gene: -; abundance: -; j_gene: TRBJ2-3; v_gene: TRBV29-1; CDR3nt: TGCAGCGTTAAGCGGGCAATCACAGATACGCAGTATTTT; CDR3aa: CSVKRAITDTQYF
d_gene: TRBD2; abundance: -; j_gene: TRBJ2-7; v_gene: TRBV5-5; CDR3nt: TGTGCCAGCAGCTTGATGGTGGGGTTCGCGGGAGGAAACTCCTACGAGCAGTACTTC; CDR3aa: CASSLMVGFAGGNSYEQYF
d_gene: TRBD1; abundance: few; j_gene: TRBJ2-7; v_gene: TRBV7-2; CDR3nt: TGTGCCAGCAGCTTGGAGAGGGGGCTCTACGAGCAGTACTTC; CDR3aa: CASSLERGLYEQYF
d_gene: TRBD2; abundance: -; j_gene: TRBJ2-3; v_gene: TRBV4-3; CDR3nt: TGCGCCAGCAGCCAAGGTGGGCGCGGGGAGGGAGATACGCAGTATTTT; CDR3aa: CASSQGGRGEGDTQYF
d_gene: -; abundance: -; j_gene: TRBJ1-5; v_gene: TRBV6-1; CDR3nt: TGTGCCAGCAGTGGACATGTTTCTGGCAATCAGCCCCAGCATTTT; CDR3aa: CASSGHVSGNQPQHF
d_gene: -; abundance: -; j_gene: TRBJ2-3; v_gene: TRBV5-4; CDR3nt: TGTGCCAGCGCCTTATCGGAGCGGAGGGGGACAGATACGCAGTATTTT; CDR3aa: CASALSERRGTDTQYF
d_gene: TRBD2; abundance: -; j_gene: TRBJ2-2; v_gene: TRBV5-1; CDR3nt: TGCGCCAGCAGCTCGAACTTTCCGGGACTAGCCCCCACCGGGGAGCTGTTTTTT; CDR3aa: CASSSNFPGLAPTGELFF
d_gene: TRBD2; abundance: few; j_gene: TRBJ2-5; v_gene: TRBV5-1; CDR3nt: TGCGCCAGCAGACGGACTAGCGGGAGTCTAGAGACCCAGTACTTC; CDR3aa: CASRRTSGSLETQYF
d_gene: -; abundance: -; j_gene: TRBJ1-5; v_gene: TRBV25-1; CDR3nt: TGTGCCAGCAGTGAATCGTCGTTTCAGCCCCAGCATTTT; CDR3aa: CASSESSFQPQHF
d_gene: -; abundance: -; j_gene: TRBJ1-4; v_gene: TRBV5-1; CDR3nt: TGCGCCAGCAGCTTGGAAAGGGTTGAAAAACTGTTTTTT; CDR3aa: CASSLERVEKLFF
d_gene: -; abundance: many; j_gene: TRBJ1-2; v_gene: TRBV2; CDR3nt: TGTGCCAGCAGTTTCGGGGGAGGAAACTATGGCTACACCTTC; CDR3aa: CASSFGGGNYGYTF
d_gene: TRBD1; abundance: -; j_gene: TRBJ1-1; v_gene: TRBV25-1; CDR3nt: TGTGCCAGCAGTTTGCAGAGACAGGGCAACACTGAAGCTTTCTTT; CDR3aa: CASSLQRQGNTEAFF
d_gene: TRBD1; abundance: -; j_gene: TRBJ1-1; v_gene: TRBV5-6; CDR3nt: TGTGCCAGCAGCCCAAGGACAGGGGGTAATGAAGCTTTCTTT; CDR3aa: CASSPRTGGNEAFF